This TCR beta chain was sequenced during a study of blood T cell repertoires in COVID-19. Data came from immunoSEQ multiplex PCR; TCRdb stores just in-frame clones and leaves some out. The repertoire has approximately 270,000 clones, approximately 83% of them found once; the top ten carry under 2.5%. The germline V gene encodes CDR1 LGHDT and CDR2 YNNKEL (reference sequence). The CDR3 extends over 14 amino acids. V lost 4 bases and J lost 6, with 15 bases in between. The sequenced sample was PBMCs or T cells enriched from blood (not recorded which). This chain uses TRBV3-1 (or the pseudogene TRBV3-2) with TRBJ1-1, with no clear D. This TCR derives from a woman aged 45-65 years who had recovered from COVID-19. CDR3 in amino acids: CASSPFLTGAEAFF. The CDR3 nucleotides are TGTGCCAGCAGCCCTTTTCTGACTGGAGCTGAAGCTTTCTTT.